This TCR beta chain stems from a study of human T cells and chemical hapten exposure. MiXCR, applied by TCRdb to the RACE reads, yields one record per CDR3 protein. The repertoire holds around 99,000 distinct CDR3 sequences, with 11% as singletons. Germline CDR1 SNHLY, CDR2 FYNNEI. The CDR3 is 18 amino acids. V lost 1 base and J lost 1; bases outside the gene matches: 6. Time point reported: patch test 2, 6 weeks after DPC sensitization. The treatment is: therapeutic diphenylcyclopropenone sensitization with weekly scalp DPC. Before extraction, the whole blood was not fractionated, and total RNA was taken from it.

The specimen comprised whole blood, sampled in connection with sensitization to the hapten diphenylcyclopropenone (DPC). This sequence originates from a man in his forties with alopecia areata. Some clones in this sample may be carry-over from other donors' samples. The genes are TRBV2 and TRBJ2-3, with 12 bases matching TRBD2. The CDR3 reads CASSEGLAGGLRTDTQYF. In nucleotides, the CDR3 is TGTGCCAGCAGTGAAGGGCTAGCGGGAGGGCTGCGCACAGATACGCAGTATTTT. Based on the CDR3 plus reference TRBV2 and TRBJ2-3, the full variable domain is EPEVTQTPSHQVTQMGQEVILRCVPISNHLYFYWYRQILGQKVEFLVSFYNNEISEKSEIFDDQFSVERPDGSNFTLKIRSTKLEDSAMYFCASSEGLAGGLRTDTQYFGPGTRLTVL.